This T cell receptor beta chain was captured in a study of blood T cell repertoires in COVID-19. Across the whole study: From T cells, B-cell-depleted T cells, or PBMCs came the material, which was cDNA or gDNA.

Profiling relied on immunoSEQ multiplex PCR, and the TCRdb table lists in-frame clones only, not all of them. The sample includes tens of thousands of clones, approximately 78% of them seen just once. With V trimmed by 5 bases and J by 4 bases, 7 bases remained unmatched. Germline values: CDR1 SEHNR, CDR2 FQNEAQ (reference sequence). CDR3 length: 14 amino acids. The sequenced sample consisted of peripheral blood. This chain connects TRBV7-9 to TRBJ2-7; 8 bases are shared with TRBD2. The clonotype was recovered from a human donor with acute or convalescent COVID-19. The donor label of this sample is uncertain. The CDR3 nucleotides are TGTGCCAGCAGCCCGCGGGGGGCGGCGTACGAGCAGTACTTC. This translates into CASSPRGAAYEQYF.